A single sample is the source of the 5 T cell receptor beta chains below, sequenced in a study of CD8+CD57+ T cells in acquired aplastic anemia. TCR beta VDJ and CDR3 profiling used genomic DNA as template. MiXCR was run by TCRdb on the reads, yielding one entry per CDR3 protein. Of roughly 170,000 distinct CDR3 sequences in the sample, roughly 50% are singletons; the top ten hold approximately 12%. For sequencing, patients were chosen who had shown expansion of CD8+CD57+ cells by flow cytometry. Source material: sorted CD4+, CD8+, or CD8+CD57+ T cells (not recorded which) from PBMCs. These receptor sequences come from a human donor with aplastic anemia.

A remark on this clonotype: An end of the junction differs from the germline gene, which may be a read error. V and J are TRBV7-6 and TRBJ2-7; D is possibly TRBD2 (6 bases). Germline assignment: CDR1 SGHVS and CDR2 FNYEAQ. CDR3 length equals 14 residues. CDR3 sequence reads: CASSLGGSTYDQYF. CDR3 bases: TGTGCCAGCAGCTTGGGGGGAAGTACCTACGATCAGTACTTC.

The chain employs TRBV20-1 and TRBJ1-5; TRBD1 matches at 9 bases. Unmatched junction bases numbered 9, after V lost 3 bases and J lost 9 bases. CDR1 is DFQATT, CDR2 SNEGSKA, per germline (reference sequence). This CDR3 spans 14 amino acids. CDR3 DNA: TGCAGTGCTAGGGGGGGACAGGGTCTTTCGCCCCAGCATTTT. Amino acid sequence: CSARGGQGLSPQHF.

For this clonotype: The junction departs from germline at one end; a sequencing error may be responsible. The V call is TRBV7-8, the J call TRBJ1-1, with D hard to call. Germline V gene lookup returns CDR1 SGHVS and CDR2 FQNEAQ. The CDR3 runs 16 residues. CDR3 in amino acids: CASSPFSGRIDTEASF. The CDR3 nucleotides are TGTGCCAGCAGCCCCTTTAGTGGCAGGATCGACACTGAAGCTTCCTTT.

This CDR3 reads CATSDLESDTQYF. The DNA for the CDR3 is TGTGCCACCAGTGATCTAGAATCAGATACGCAGTATTTT. This chain links TRBV24-1 with TRBJ2-3; D gene uncertain. CDR1 and CDR2 from the germline V gene are KGHDR and SFDVKD. This CDR3 spans 13 amino acids. Trimming pared 3 bases from V and 4 bases from J, leaving 7 bases between.

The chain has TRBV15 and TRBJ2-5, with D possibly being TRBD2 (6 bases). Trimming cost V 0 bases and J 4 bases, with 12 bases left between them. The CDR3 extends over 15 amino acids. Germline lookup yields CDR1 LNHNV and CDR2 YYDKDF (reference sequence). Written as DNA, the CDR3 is TGTGCCACCAGCAGAGATAGCGGAGGGGCAGAGACCCAGTACTTC. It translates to CATSRDSGGAETQYF.